This entry lists 20 T cell receptor beta chains sequenced from one sample in a study of cytomegalovirus exposure and HLA in healthy donors (dated by TCRdb to 2016 to 2017). To prepare the library, the immunoSEQ multiplex PCR assay was applied. A mixture of 60 forward primers for TCR Vbeta segments and 13 reverse primers for TCR Jbeta segments was used in the multiplex PCR. TCRdb's version of the immuneACCESS table is confined to in-frame rearrangements and falls short of the full clone set. An unresolved V gene accounts for under half of the shortfall where checked; the remainder is of unknown origin. Within this sample are about 90,000 clones, with around 78% of them counted one time only. Approximately 0.6% of the sample goes to the ten largest clones. The sequenced material came from PBMCs. These receptors all stem from a man in his thirties or forties in good health and CMV-seronegative.

The rearrangement links TRBV9 to TRBJ1-6; D gene uncertain. Trimming shortened V by 4 bases and J by 8 bases, and 19 bases separated the two germline ends. Germline V CDR1 and CDR2: SGDLS, YYNGEE. There are 16 residues in the CDR3. The CDR3 bases are TGTGCCAGCAGCTTGAACAGCCACCCCGGGGATTCACCCCTCCACTTT. The encoded protein is CASSLNSHPGDSPLHF.

The chain is built from TRBV29-1 and TRBJ1-2, with D possibly matching TRBD1 (6 bases). The CDR3 is made up of 13 amino acids. In germline, CDR1 is SQVTM, CDR2 ANQGSEA. The V end lost 3 bases, the J end lost 5 bases, and 13 bases lay between the germline ends. In DNA, the CDR3 is TGCAGCGTTGAGGCAGGGGTAGGGTATGGCTACACCTTC. This encodes CSVEAGVGYGYTF. The full variable domain, completed using reference TRBV29-1 and TRBJ1-2, is SAVISQKPSRDICQRGTSLTIQCQVDSQVTMMFWYRQQPGQSLTLIATANQGSEATYESGFVIDKFPISRPNLTFSTLTVSNMSPEDSSIYLCSVEAGVGYGYTFGSGTRLTVV.

The gene calls are TRBV5-6 and TRBJ1-2; the D is unclear. Germline lookup yields CDR1 SGHDT and CDR2 YYEEEE. CDR3 length: 12 residues. Trimming removed 4 bases from V and 8 bases from J, with 12 bases in between. The DNA of the CDR3 is TGTGCCAGCAGCCGGACTGACTGGGGCTACACCTTC. Protein: CASSRTDWGYTF.

This clone was counted once. The rearrangement uses TRBV9 and TRBJ2-2; no firm D call. The CDR3 is 14 amino acids. The V gene's germline CDR1 is SGDLS and CDR2 YYNGEE. Deletions cut 2 bases from V and 8 bases from J, with 13 bases between. The CDR3 DNA follows: TGTGCCAGCAGCGTTAGACTGATTCGTGGGGAGCTGTTTTTT. Its protein is CASSVRLIRGELFF. Looking up the rest from reference TRBV9 and TRBJ2-2 gives the full variable domain: DSGVTQTPKHLITATGQRVTLRCSPRSGDLSVYWYQQSLDQGLQFLIQYYNGEERAKGNILERFSAQQFPDLHSELNLSSLELGDSALYFCASSVRLIRGELFFGEGSRLTVL.

This clone was counted between two and nine times. The chain is built from TRBV9 and TRBJ2-2; a weak D match, TRBD2 (5 bases). Germline CDR1 SGDLS, CDR2 YYNGEE. V was shortened by 0 bases and J by 8 bases, with 11 bases between the two germline ends. The CDR3 loop spans 14 amino acids. The CDR3 is CASSVVPGSGELFF. DNA for the CDR3: TGTGCCAGCAGCGTAGTTCCGGGGTCAGGGGAGCTGTTTTTT.

Written as DNA, the CDR3 is TGTGCCAGCAGCTTAGAGAGCGGGAAGTTACACAATGAGCAGTTCTTC. Translated: CASSLESGKLHNEQFF. The rearrangement links TRBV11-3 to TRBJ2-1, with 7 positions matching TRBD2. The length of the CDR3 is 16 residues. CDR1 is SGHNT and CDR2 is YENEEA in the germline V gene. V was pared by 0 bases and J by 5 bases, with 7 bases of the junction left unmatched.

This chain links TRBV28 with TRBJ1-5, with 9 bases that match TRBD1. This CDR3 has 15 amino acids. Germline V lookup: CDR1 MDHEN, CDR2 SYDVKM. V lost 6 bases, J lost 3 bases, and 6 bases stayed unmatched. The CDR3 DNA reads as TGTGCCAGCAGCATCGGGACAGGGCCCAATCAGCCCCAGCATTTT. This gives the protein CASSIGTGPNQPQHF.

This chain links TRBV28 with TRBJ1-2; 9 positions agree with TRBD1. From germline, CDR1 is MDHEN and CDR2 SYDVKM. There are 17 residues in the CDR3. Trimming at V came to 10 bases and at J to 4 bases, leaving 19 bases not matched to a gene. CDR3 bases: TGTGCCACCGTACAAGGGGACGGGACAGGGACCCTCTATGGCTACACCTTC. Amino acids: CATVQGDGTGTLYGYTF.

J is TRBJ2-2 and V is TRBV7-3, with D possibly matching TRBD2 (6 bases). The CDR3 has 16 amino acids. Germline V CDR1 and CDR2: SGHTA, FQGTGA. The germline V and J ends were trimmed by 2 bases and 0 bases, with 10 bases remaining between them. CDR3 DNA: TGTGCCAGCAGCTTATCTCCGGGGGCGAACACCGGGGAGCTGTTTTTT. Translation gives CASSLSPGANTGELFF. Variable domain in full (rest from reference TRBV7-3 and TRBJ2-2): GAGVSQTPSNKVTEKGKYVELRCDPISGHTALYWYRQSLGQGPEFLIYFQGTGAADDSGLPNDRFFAVRPEGSVSTLKIQRTERGDSAVYLCASSLSPGANTGELFFGEGSRLTVL.

The V gene is TRBV6-6, the J gene TRBJ1-1; no firm D call. CDR3 size: 15 residues. The V and J ends lost 0 bases and 8 bases respectively, with 16 bases between them. The germline gives CDR1 MNHNY, CDR2 SVGAGI (reference sequence). In DNA form, the CDR3 reads TGTGCCAGCAGTTACTCGGAGCGTCAGTTTACAGAAGCTTTCTTT. Translated, it gives CASSYSERQFTEAFF.

The chain recombines TRBV2 with TRBJ2-5; 9 nucleotides agree with TRBD2. Germline V lookup: CDR1 SNHLY, CDR2 FYNNEI. CDR3 length: 15 residues. V gave up 8 bases and J gave up 0 bases; unmatched junction bases: 7. The CDR3 coding sequence is TGTGCCAGCTTAAGGACTAGCGAGAACCAAGAGACCCAGTACTTC. Amino acid sequence: CASLRTSENQETQYF.

This clone was seen only a few times. CDR3 in DNA: TGTGCCAGCAGTGACGGACAGCACAATGAGCAGTTCTTC. This translates into CASSDGQHNEQFF. The chain employs TRBV6-4 and TRBJ2-1, with D tentatively TRBD1 (6 bases). The CDR3 consists of 13 residues. Germline CDR1 and CDR2: MRHNA and SNTAGT. Trimming cost V 2 bases and J 5 bases, with 7 bases left between them.

This chain joins TRBV6-4 and TRBJ1-1; possibly TRBD1 for D (6 bases). The CDR3 is made up of 14 amino acids. In germline, CDR1 is MRHNA, CDR2 SNTAGT. V lost 7 bases to trimming and J lost 6 bases, with 18 bases between them. The chain's CDR3 is CASNPTGTGAEAFF. The CDR3 nucleotides are TGTGCCAGCAATCCGACAGGCACTGGGGCTGAAGCTTTCTTT.

The rearrangement links TRBV7-2 to TRBJ2-1, with 11 nucleotides matching TRBD2. V trimming: 5 bases; J trimming: 5 bases; junction bases outside the gene matches: 5. The germline V gene has CDR1 SGHTA and CDR2 FQGNSA. The CDR3 spans 15 residues. CDR3 protein: CASSPTSGMNNEQFF. CDR3 DNA sequence: TGTGCCAGCAGCCCGACTAGCGGGATGAACAATGAGCAGTTCTTC. The full variable domain, with the rest looked up from reference TRBV7-2 and TRBJ2-1, is GAGVSQSPSNKVTEKGKDVELRCDPISGHTALYWYRQSLGQGLEFLIYFQGNSAPDKSGLPSDRFSAERTGGSVSTLTIQRTQQEDSAVYLCASSPTSGMNNEQFFGPGTRLTVL.

A note on this clone: Other DNA sequences in this sample translate to the same CDR3. The chain carries TRBV5-1 and TRBJ1-5; D is perhaps TRBD1 (5 bases). This CDR3 spans 14 amino acids. Germline V CDR1 and CDR2: SGHRS, YFSETQ. V shed 0 bases and J shed 7 bases, with 11 bases lying between them. The CDR3 loop reads CASSLEWGEQPQHF. CDR3 nucleotide sequence: TGCGCCAGCAGCTTGGAATGGGGGGAACAGCCCCAGCATTTT.

This clone was found a few times. The chain links TRBV5-1 to TRBJ1-3, with D possibly TRBD1 on 5 matching bases. V was pared by 0 bases and J by 5 bases, with 12 bases between. CDR1 and CDR2 (germline): SGHRS, YFSETQ. CDR3 length equals 15 residues. CDR3: CASSLGQPSRNTIYF. CDR3 nucleotides: TGCGCCAGCAGCTTGGGACAGCCATCGAGAAACACCATATATTTT.

This chain links TRBV6-6 with TRBJ1-1, with D possibly TRBD1 on 5 matching bases. Germline V gene lookup returns CDR1 MNHNY and CDR2 SVGAGI (reference sequence). CDR3 length equals 14 residues. Trimming took 7 bases from V and 7 from J, leaving 19 bases between them. CDR3 loop: CASKNGITQGEAFF. The CDR3 nucleotides read TGTGCCAGCAAGAATGGGATTACTCAGGGTGAAGCTTTCTTT.

This clone was observed once. The chain links TRBV9 to TRBJ2-1; D gene ambiguous. The CDR3 has 13 amino acids. V was cut by 3 bases and J by 6 bases, with 10 bases left in between. CDR1 and CDR2 from the germline V gene are SGDLS and YYNGEE. CDR3 protein: CASSDRYSNEQFF. In DNA form, the CDR3 reads TGTGCCAGCAGCGATCGATACAGCAATGAGCAGTTCTTC.

This clone was detected a few times. The chain couples TRBV7-9 to TRBJ1-6; D is uncertain. Germline CDR1 and CDR2: SEHNR and FQNEAQ (reference sequence). V shed 1 base and J shed 5 bases, with 15 bases lying between them. The length of the CDR3 is 17 residues. The CDR3 region has the DNA TGTGCCAGCAGCTTAGGGATGGGTAGGACTAATAATTCACCCCTCCACTTT. Translated: CASSLGMGRTNNSPLHF.

This chain links TRBV15 with TRBJ1-3; D is unresolved. In germline, CDR1 is LNHNV, CDR2 YYDKDF (reference sequence). This CDR3 comprises 15 residues. Trimming removed 1 base at V and 5 bases at J, with 12 bases between. The CDR3 reads CATSRVGLGRNTIYF. CDR3 bases: TGTGCCACCAGCAGAGTCGGGTTAGGTAGAAACACCATATATTTT.